This TCR beta chain was found in a study of shared clonotypes between healthy human individuals. Study-wide background: Per donor, CD8 memory used one plate, CD8 naive used two, CD4 memory used three and CD4 naive used three.

Germline V gene lookup returns CDR1 SEHNR and CDR2 FQNEAQ (reference sequence). The CDR3 sequence is 15 residues long. V lost 5 bases, J lost 5 bases, and 2 bases stayed unmatched. To note about this clone: The antigen is not known.

Sorted subsets were amplified in replicate PCRs using around 0.2 ug DNA, 30,000 to 35,000 T cell genomes. Using immunoSEQ multiplex PCR, the repertoire was profiled, and TCRdb retains in-frame clones only, with some absent. Of about 1.5 million clones in the sample, 95% to 99% were seen once. Study findings and constraints: Relative to clonotypes present in all four donors, those not shared had lower generation probabilities. In a few donors, approximately 5% of naive CD4 clonotypes appeared in common.

This TCR was recovered from a man under 40 in good health. V usage is TRBV7-9 and J usage is TRBJ2-1; 14 bases are a match to TRBD2. The material sequenced was naive CD4+ T cells sorted from blood. Noted subset: CD45RA+ positively selected. Here the CDR3 reads CASSRTSGRNNEQFF. The CDR3 DNA reads TGTGCCAGCAGCCGGACTAGCGGGAGGAACAATGAGCAGTTCTTC.